What follows is one TCR beta chain and its context. Those enrolled in Seattle joined during active infection and were followed longitudinally afterward. Per the original methods: It was from reference gene primer amplification that nucleated cell counts were estimated. Profiling relied on immunoSEQ multiplex PCR, and the TCRdb table lists in-frame clones only, not all of them. V, J and clone size reflect that table, while D and trimming were determined from the DNA. This table holds fewer than 250,000 clones, about 90% found once. The germline gives CDR1 MRHNA, CDR2 SNTAGT. The CDR3 has 17 residues. Trimming left V 6 bases short and J 1 base short, with 22 bases between. This sample was included in a study of blood T cell repertoires in COVID-19.

The sample consisted of peripheral blood. The TCR was taken from a man in his fifties or sixties with COVID-19, enrolled during active disease. The chain links TRBV6-4 to TRBJ2-7; tentatively, D is TRBD1 (7 bases). The CDR3 nucleotides are TGTGCCAGCAGGGAGGGGACAGTCCGGATCTTATCCTACGAGCAGTACTTC. Translation: CASREGTVRILSYEQYF.